This T cell receptor beta chain was obtained from a study of blood T cell repertoires in COVID-19. Study information: The samples span acute and convalescent COVID-19 from the United States, Italy and Spain. T cells, B-cell-depleted T cells, or PBMCs supplied cDNA or gDNA.

Per the authors' pipeline: Reference gene primer amplification gave estimated nucleated cell counts. Sequencing was performed with immunoSEQ multiplex PCR; in TCRdb, only in-frame clones are kept and a portion is missing. For V, J and clone size, that table is used; D and trimming come from the DNA. The table includes some 170,000 clones, roughly 82% detected once. CDR3 length: 16 residues. V was cut by 0 bases and J by 0 bases, with 9 bases left in between. Germline CDR1 KGHSH, CDR2 LQKENI. This chain connects TRBV18 to TRBJ1-3, with D perhaps matching TRBD1 (5 bases). The source of this sequence is a woman between 65 and 79 years old with acute or convalescent COVID-19. The specimen sequenced was peripheral blood. The CDR3: CASSPPGLRSGNTIYF. CDR3 DNA sequence: TGTGCCAGCTCACCACCGGGACTGCGCTCTGGAAACACCATATATTTT.